This T cell receptor (beta chain) was found in a study of blood T cell repertoires in COVID-19. This clone was counted only a few times. In the authors' methods: Reference gene primer amplification gave estimated nucleated cell counts. The assay was immunoSEQ multiplex PCR, and TCRdb's table has in-frame clones only and misses some. The D gene and trimming were derived from the DNA, and the V and J assignments and clone size from that table. In the table there are fewer than 300,000 clones, approximately 80% of which are singletons. Participant age was roughly 18 to 90 years, and participants resided in fewer than 25 US areas. No more than 2 weeks before study entry, exposed participants had met a case of COVID-19. The sequenced sample consisted of PBMCs or T cells enriched from blood (not recorded which). The source is a man aged 35-49 years who had been exposed to COVID-19.

The CDR3 loop reads CAISQGEFSPLHF. Here the CDR3 DNA reads TGTGCCATATCGCAGGGTGAATTTTCACCCCTCCACTTT. The chain couples TRBV12-3 or TRBV12-4 to TRBJ1-6, with D maybe TRBD1 (5 bases). The V end was cut by 10 bases, the J end by 9 bases, with 16 bases between. The CDR3 sequence is 13 residues long.